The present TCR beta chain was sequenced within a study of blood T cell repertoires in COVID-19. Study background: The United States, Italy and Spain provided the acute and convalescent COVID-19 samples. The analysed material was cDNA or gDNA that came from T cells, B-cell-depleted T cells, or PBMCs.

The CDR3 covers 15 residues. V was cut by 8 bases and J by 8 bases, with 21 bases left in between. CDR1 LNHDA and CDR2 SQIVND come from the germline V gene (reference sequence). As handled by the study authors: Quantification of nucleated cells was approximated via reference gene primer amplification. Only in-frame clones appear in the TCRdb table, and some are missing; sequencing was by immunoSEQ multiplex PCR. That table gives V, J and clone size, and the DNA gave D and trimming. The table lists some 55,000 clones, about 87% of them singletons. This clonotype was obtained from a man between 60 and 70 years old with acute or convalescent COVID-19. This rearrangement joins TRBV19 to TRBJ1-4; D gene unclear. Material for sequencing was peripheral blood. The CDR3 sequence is CASRERPYGGEKLFF. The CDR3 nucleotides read TGTGCCAGTCGGGAACGCCCTTACGGCGGCGAAAAACTGTTTTTT.